This T cell receptor (beta chain) was identified during a study of shared clonotypes between healthy human individuals. For the study at large: Those who served as donors were a couple of women and a few men between the ages of 18 and 49.

About 33,000 T cell genomes (around 200 ng DNA) went into each sorted-subset replicate. Measured with immunoSEQ multiplex PCR; TCRdb has only the in-frame clones, and not every one. The top ten clones hold 1.5% to 2% of a sample with around 2,000,000 clones, 85% to 95% of them seen once. Trimming took off 1 base at V and 2 bases at J, with 15 bases between the two ends. This CDR3 has 15 residues. Germline V CDR1 and CDR2: GTSNPN, SVGIG (reference sequence). Naive CD8 cells lacked CD45RO and underwent positive selection for CCR7, leaving out terminally differentiated effector memory CD45RA+ cells. The sequence was obtained from a man aged 18 to 30 in good health. Some clones in this sample may be carry-over from other donors' samples. This sequence joins TRBV30 and TRBJ2-7, with no clear D. Sample: naive CD8+ T cells from PBMCs. CDR3 sequence reads: CAWSGFKGYAYEQYF. The CDR3 DNA reads as TGTGCCTGGAGTGGATTTAAGGGTTATGCCTACGAGCAGTACTTC.